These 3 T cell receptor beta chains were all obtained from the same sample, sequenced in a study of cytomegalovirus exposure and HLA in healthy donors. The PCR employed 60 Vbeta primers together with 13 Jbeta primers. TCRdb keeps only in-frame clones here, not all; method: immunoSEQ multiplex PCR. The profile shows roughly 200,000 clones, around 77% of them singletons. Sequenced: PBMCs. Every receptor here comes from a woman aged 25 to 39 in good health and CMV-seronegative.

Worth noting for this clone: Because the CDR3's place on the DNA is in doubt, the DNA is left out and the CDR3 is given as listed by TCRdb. This CDR3 reads CASSQIYLRAGREPYEQYF. The chain couples TRBV4-1 to TRBJ2-7; the DNA was not compared with TRBD2, the D call given in the table. The CDR3 length is 19 residues, termini included. Germline CDR1 MGHRA, CDR2 YSYEKL.

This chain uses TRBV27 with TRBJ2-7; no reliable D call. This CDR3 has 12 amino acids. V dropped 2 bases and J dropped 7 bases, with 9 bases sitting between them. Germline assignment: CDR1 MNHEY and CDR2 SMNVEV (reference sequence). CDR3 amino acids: CASSLRGREQYF. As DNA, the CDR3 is TGTGCCAGCAGTTTAAGAGGTCGGGAGCAGTACTTC.

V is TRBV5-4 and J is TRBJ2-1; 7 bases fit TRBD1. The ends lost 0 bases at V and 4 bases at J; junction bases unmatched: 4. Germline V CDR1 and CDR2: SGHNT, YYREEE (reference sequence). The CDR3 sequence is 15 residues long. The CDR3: CASSLVGTAYNEQFF. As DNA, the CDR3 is TGTGCCAGCAGCTTGGTGGGGACAGCATACAATGAGCAGTTCTTC.